This TCR beta chain was obtained from a study of cytomegalovirus exposure and HLA in healthy donors. Overall study results and limits: Earlier analysis yielded a pattern in which most TCR beta V segments were productive about 90% or about 30% of the time. The later analysis indicated that the majority of CMV-associated TCR beta chains appeared HLA-restricted.

A word on this clone: As yet, its antigen is unknown.

With 60 Vbeta and 13 Jbeta primers, the PCR was carried out. Sequencing used immunoSEQ multiplex PCR; TCRdb keeps in-frame clones, though not all of them. In the table there are around 210,000 clones, 78% of which are singletons. V lost 0 bases to trimming and J lost 3 bases; unmatched junction nucleotides: 8. The CDR3 has 16 amino acids. In germline, CDR1 is SGDLS, CDR2 YYNGEE. The study sampled nominally healthy donors, though unrecorded immune exposures were likely. This TCR derives from a boy younger than 18 in good health and CMV-seronegative. The chain carries TRBV9 and TRBJ2-7; TRBD2 matches 8 bases. Sequencing input: PBMCs. The chain's CDR3 is CASSVGYIAGYYEQYF. DNA of the CDR3: TGTGCCAGCAGCGTAGGGTATATAGCGGGGTACTACGAGCAGTACTTC.